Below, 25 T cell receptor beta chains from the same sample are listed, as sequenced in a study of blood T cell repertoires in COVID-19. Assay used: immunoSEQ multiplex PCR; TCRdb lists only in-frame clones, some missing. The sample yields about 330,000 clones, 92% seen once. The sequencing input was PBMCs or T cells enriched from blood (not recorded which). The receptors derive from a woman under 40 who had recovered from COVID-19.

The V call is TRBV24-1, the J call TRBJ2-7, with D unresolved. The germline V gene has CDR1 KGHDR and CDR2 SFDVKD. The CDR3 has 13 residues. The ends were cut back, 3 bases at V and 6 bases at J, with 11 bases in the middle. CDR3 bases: TGTGCCACCAGTGATACAGCTTTTGGCGAGCAGTACTTC. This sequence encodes CATSDTAFGEQYF.

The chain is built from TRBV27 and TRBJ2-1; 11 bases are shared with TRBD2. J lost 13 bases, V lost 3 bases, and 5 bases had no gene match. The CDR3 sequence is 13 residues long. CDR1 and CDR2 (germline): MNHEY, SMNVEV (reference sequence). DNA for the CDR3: TGTGCCAGCAGTTTTATAGCGGGAGGGGAACAGTTCTTC. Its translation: CASSFIAGGEQFF.

The CDR3 sequence is CATSTSGSTDTQYF. The CDR3, as DNA: TGTGCCACCAGTACTAGCGGGAGCACAGATACGCAGTATTTT. V usage is TRBV24-1 and J usage is TRBJ2-3; TRBD2 matches 9 bases. The ends lost 6 bases at V and 0 bases at J; junction bases unmatched: 0. CDR3 length equals 14 residues. The germline gives CDR1 KGHDR, CDR2 SFDVKD.

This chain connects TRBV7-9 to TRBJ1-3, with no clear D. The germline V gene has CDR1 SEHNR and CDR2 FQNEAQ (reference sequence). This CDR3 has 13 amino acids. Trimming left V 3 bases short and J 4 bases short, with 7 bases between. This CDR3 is CASSLGSGNTIYF. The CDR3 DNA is TGTGCCAGCAGCTTGGGCAGCGGAAACACCATATATTTT. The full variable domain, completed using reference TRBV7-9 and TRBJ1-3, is DTGVSQNPRHKITKRGQNVTFRCDPISEHNRLYWYRQTLGQGPEFLTYFQNEAQLEKSRLLSDRFSAERPKGSFSTLEIQRTEQGDSAMYLCASSLGSGNTIYFGEGSWLTVV.

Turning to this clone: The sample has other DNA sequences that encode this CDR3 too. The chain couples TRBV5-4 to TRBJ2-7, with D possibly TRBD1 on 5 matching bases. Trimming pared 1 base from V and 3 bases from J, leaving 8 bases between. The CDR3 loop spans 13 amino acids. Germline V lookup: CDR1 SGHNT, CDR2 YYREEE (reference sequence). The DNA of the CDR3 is TGTGCCAGCAGCTTGCAGGGTAGCTACGAGCAGTACTTC. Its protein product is CASSLQGSYEQYF.

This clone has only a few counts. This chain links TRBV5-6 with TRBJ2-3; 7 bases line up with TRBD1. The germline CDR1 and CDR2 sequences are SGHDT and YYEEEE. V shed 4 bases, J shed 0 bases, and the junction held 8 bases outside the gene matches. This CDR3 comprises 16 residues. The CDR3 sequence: CASSLRTGPSTDTQYF. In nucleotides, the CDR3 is TGTGCCAGCAGCCTCCGGACAGGCCCTAGCACAGATACGCAGTATTTT.

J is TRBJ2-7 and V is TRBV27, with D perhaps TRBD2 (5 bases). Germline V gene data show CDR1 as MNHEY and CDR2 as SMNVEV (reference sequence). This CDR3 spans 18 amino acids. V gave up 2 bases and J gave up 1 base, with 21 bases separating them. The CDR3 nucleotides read TGTGCCAGCAGTTTAAGCGGAACAGAGCTTATTCGATCCTACGAGCAGTACTTC. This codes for CASSLSGTELIRSYEQYF.

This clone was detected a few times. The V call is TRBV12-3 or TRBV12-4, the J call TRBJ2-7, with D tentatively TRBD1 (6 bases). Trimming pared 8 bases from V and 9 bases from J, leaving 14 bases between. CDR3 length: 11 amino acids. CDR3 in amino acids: CASSRGRTQYF. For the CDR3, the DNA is TGTGCCAGCTCCAGGGGTAGGACGCAGTACTTC.

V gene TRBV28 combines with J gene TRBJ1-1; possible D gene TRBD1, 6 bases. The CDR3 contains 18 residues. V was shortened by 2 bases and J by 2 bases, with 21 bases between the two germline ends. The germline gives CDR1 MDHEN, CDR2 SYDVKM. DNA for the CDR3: TGTGCCAGCAGTTTAAGGGGCGGATTGAGGACAGCCAACACTGAAGCTTTCTTT. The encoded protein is CASSLRGGLRTANTEAFF.

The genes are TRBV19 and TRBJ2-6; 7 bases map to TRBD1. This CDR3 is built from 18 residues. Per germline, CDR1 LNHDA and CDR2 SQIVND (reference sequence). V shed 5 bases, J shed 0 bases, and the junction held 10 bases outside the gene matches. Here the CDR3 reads CASSDRDRYPSGANVLTF. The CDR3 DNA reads TGTGCCAGTAGTGACCGGGACAGATACCCCTCTGGGGCCAACGTCCTGACTTTC.

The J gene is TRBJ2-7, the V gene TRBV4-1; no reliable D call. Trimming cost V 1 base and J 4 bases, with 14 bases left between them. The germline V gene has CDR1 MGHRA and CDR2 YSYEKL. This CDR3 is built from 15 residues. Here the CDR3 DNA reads TGCGCCAGCAGCCAAGTGCGGAATATCGGGTACGAGCAGTACTTC. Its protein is CASSQVRNIGYEQYF.

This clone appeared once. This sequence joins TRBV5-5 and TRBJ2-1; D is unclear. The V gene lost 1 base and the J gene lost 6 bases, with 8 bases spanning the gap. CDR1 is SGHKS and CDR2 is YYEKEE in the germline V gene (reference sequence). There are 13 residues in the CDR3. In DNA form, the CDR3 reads TGTGCCAGCAGCTTGTCCGGGTTCAATGAGCAGTTCTTC. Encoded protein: CASSLSGFNEQFF.

Here the CDR3 DNA reads TGTGCCAGCAGCTTATCACTCACAGATACGCAGTATTTT. Its protein product is CASSLSLTDTQYF. The rearrangement joins TRBV7-3 to TRBJ2-3, with unresolved D. Between the trimmed V and J ends, which lost 2 bases and 2 bases, there was a span of 5 bases. The CDR3 consists of 13 residues. Germline V gene data show CDR1 as SGHTA and CDR2 as FQGTGA.

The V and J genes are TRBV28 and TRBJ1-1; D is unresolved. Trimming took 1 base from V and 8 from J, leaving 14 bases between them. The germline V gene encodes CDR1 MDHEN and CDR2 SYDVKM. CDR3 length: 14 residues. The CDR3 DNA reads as TGTGCCAGCAGTTTATCTTATAACAGCCGGGAAGCTTTCTTT. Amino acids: CASSLSYNSREAFF.

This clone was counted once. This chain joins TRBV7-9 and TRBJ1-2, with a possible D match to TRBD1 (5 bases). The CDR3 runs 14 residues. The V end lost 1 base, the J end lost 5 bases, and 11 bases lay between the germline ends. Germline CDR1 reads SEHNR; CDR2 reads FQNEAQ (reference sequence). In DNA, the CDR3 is TGTGCCAGCAGCTTAGTCCAGGGAGGGTATGGCTACACCTTC. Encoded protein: CASSLVQGGYGYTF. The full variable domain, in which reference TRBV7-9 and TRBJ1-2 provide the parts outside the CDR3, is DTGVSQNPRHKITKRGQNVTFRCDPISEHNRLYWYRQTLGQGPEFLTYFQNEAQLEKSRLLSDRFSAERPKGSFSTLEIQRTEQGDSAMYLCASSLVQGGYGYTFGSGTRLTVV.

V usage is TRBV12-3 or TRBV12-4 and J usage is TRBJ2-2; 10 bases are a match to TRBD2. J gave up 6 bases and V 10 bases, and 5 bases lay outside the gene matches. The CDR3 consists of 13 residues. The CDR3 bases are TGTGCCAACAGCGGGAGGGCCCCCGGGGAGCTGTTTTTT. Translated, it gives CANSGRAPGELFF.

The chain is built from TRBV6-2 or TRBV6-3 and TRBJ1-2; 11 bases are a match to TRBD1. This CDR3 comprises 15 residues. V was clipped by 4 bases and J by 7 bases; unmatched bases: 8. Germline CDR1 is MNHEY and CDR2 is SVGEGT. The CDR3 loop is CASSSRGQGASGYTF. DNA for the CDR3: TGTGCCAGCAGTTCTCGCGGACAGGGGGCGTCTGGCTACACCTTC.

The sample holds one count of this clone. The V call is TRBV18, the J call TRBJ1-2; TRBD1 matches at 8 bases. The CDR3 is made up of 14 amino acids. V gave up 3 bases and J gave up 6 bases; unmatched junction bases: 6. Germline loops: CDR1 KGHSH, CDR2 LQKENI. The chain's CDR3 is CASSPGTGSDGYTF. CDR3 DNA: TGTGCCAGCTCACCGGGGACAGGATCGGATGGCTACACCTTC.

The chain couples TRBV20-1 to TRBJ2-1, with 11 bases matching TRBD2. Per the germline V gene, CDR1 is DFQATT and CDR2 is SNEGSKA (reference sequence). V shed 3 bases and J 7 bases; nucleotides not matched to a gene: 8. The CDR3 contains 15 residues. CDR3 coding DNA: TGCAGTGCTAGTATTCCTAGCGGGGGGAAAAATGAGCAGTTCTTC. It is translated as CSASIPSGGKNEQFF.

The CDR3 coding sequence is TGTGCCAGCAGTTCAAACGGACAGCTGGGACCCCTCCACTTT. This codes for CASSSNGQLGPLHF. This rearrangement joins TRBV28 to TRBJ1-6; D might be TRBD1 (6 bases). CDR1 is MDHEN, CDR2 SYDVKM, per germline. Trimming left V 4 bases short and J 12 bases short, with 16 bases between. The CDR3 has 14 residues.

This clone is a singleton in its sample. The CDR3 sequence is CASSLVTGTSGYNEQFF. The CDR3 DNA follows: TGCGCCAGCAGCTTGGTGACCGGGACTAGCGGCTATAATGAGCAGTTCTTC. This chain connects TRBV5-1 to TRBJ2-1; the match to TRBD2 covers 11 bases. Trimming removed 0 bases from V and 7 bases from J; junction bases left unmatched: 9. Germline V lookup: CDR1 SGHRS, CDR2 YFSETQ. CDR3 length equals 17 residues.

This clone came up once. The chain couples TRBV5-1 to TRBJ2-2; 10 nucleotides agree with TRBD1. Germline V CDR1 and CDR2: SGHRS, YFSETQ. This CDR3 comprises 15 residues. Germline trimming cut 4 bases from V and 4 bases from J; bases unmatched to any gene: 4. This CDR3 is CASSPGQGTTGELFF. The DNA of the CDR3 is TGCGCCAGCAGCCCGGGACAGGGGACCACCGGGGAGCTGTTTTTT.

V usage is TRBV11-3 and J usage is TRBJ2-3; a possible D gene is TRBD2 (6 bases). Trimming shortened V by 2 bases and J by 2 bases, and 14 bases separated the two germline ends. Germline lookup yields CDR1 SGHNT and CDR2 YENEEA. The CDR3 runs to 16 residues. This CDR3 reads CASSLRMLAATDTQYF. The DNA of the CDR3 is TGTGCCAGCAGCTTACGAATGTTAGCGGCCACAGATACGCAGTATTTT.

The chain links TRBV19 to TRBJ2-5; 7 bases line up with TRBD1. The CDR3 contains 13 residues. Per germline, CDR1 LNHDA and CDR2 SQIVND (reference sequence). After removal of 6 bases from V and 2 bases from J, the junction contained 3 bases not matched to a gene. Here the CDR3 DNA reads TGTGCCAGTAGGACAGGGAGACAAGAGACCCAGTACTTC. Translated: CASRTGRQETQYF.

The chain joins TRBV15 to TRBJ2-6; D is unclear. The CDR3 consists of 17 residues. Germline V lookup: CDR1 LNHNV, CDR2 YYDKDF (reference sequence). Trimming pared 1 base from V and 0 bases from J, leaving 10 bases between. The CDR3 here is CATSRVAGYSGANVLTF. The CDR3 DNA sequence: TGTGCCACCAGCAGAGTTGCCGGGTACTCTGGGGCCAACGTCCTGACTTTC.